This passage covers 27 T cell receptor beta chains from one sample sequenced in a study of blood T cells in healthy people across ages. Sample-barcoded 5' priming and a J-beta primer mix drove a second PCR of roughly 6 to 12 cycles. TCRdb fed the 5' RACE reads into MiXCR, producing one record per CDR3 protein. The sample contains 540,000 or so distinct CDR3 sequences, around half of which appear only once. The source material was blood. The receptors here all came from an elderly man in good health.

The V gene is TRBV24-1, the J gene TRBJ2-3, with TRBD1 matching over 9 bases. J gave up 2 bases and V 5 bases, and 10 bases lay outside the gene matches. CDR3 size: 17 residues. From germline, CDR1 is KGHDR and CDR2 SFDVKD. The DNA for the CDR3 is TGTGCCACCAGTGGGGGGACAGGGAACCTTGTCACAGATACGCAGTATTTT. Its protein product is CATSGGTGNLVTDTQYF.

This clonotype showed up just a few times. The V gene is TRBV7-2, the J gene TRBJ2-7; the match to TRBD2 covers 11 bases. Per germline, CDR1 SGHTA and CDR2 FQGNSA. V shed 7 bases and J 6 bases; nucleotides not matched to a gene: 11. This CDR3 spans 15 amino acids. Here the CDR3 reads CASNLTTSGTLEQYF. Written as DNA, the CDR3 is TGTGCCAGCAACCTAACGACTAGCGGGACCCTCGAGCAGTACTTC.

The chain carries TRBV5-1 and TRBJ2-7; D call uncertain. The germline V and J ends were trimmed by 10 bases and 0 bases, with 17 bases remaining between them. Germline V gene data show CDR1 as SGHRS and CDR2 as YFSETQ. This CDR3 region has 14 residues. CDR3 bases: TGCGCCGGCACCGGGCAGGATGCCTCCTACGAGCAGTACTTC. Translated: CAGTGQDASYEQYF. Drawing the rest from reference TRBV5-1 and TRBJ2-7, the complete variable domain is KAGVTQTPRYLIKTRGQQVTLSCSPISGHRSVSWYQQTPGQGLQFLFEYFSETQRNKGNFPGRFSGRQFSNSRSEMNVSTLELGDSALYLCAGTGQDASYEQYFGPGTRLTVT.

This clonotype was seen a single time. V gene TRBV7-6 combines with J gene TRBJ2-5, with TRBD1 matching over 7 bases. The CDR3 is 14 amino acids. Trimming at V came to 5 bases and at J to 0 bases, leaving 3 bases not matched to a gene. Germline V gene lookup returns CDR1 SGHVS and CDR2 FNYEAQ. This chain's CDR3 is CASSTQGHQETQYF. For the CDR3, the DNA is TGTGCCAGCAGCACACAGGGGCACCAAGAGACCCAGTACTTC. The variable domain in full, with the rest retrieved from reference TRBV7-6 and TRBJ2-5, is GAGVSQSPRYKVTKRGQDVALRCDPISGHVSLYWYRQALGQGPEFLTYFNYEAQQDKSGLPNDRFSAERPEGSISTLTIQRTEQRDSAMYRCASSTQGHQETQYFGPGTRLLVL.

This rearrangement joins TRBV25-1 to TRBJ2-7; D not certain. The CDR3 sequence is 14 residues long. Germline V gene lookup returns CDR1 MGHDK and CDR2 SYGVNS. Deletions cut 3 bases from V and 0 bases from J, with 9 bases between. The CDR3 spells CASSEVRSSYEQYF. The CDR3 DNA reads as TGTGCCAGCAGTGAGGTCAGGAGCTCCTACGAGCAGTACTTC.

This clonotype has more than one count but fewer than ten. The chain uses TRBV24-1 and TRBJ1-2; 12 positions match TRBD1. CDR3 length equals 16 residues. The V gene's germline CDR1 is KGHDR and CDR2 SFDVKD. V trimming: 2 bases; J trimming: 6 bases; junction bases outside the gene matches: 6. In nucleotides, the CDR3 is TGTGCCACCAGTGATTCCGGGACAGGGGGCATAGATGGCTACACCTTC. Protein: CATSDSGTGGIDGYTF.

This clonotype was counted only a few times. The chain recombines TRBV7-9 with TRBJ1-1; D is unclear. CDR1 and CDR2 (germline): SEHNR, FQNEAQ (reference sequence). The V end was cut by 1 base, the J end by 12 bases, with 12 bases between. The CDR3 has 12 amino acids. CDR3 residues: CASSLEVTSPFF. The CDR3 coding sequence is TGTGCCAGCAGCTTAGAGGTTACTAGTCCTTTCTTT.

This clonotype turned up a few times. The J gene is TRBJ2-1, the V gene TRBV6-6; 11 bases match TRBD2. J was trimmed by 7 bases and V by 2 bases; bases with no gene match: 7. CDR3 length: 16 residues. Germline CDR1 is MNHNY and CDR2 is SVGAGI (reference sequence). The CDR3 here is CASSYTTSGGGNEQFF. The CDR3 DNA sequence: TGTGCCAGCAGTTACACTACTAGCGGGGGTGGGAATGAGCAGTTCTTC.

This chain joins TRBV6-5 and TRBJ2-5; D is ambiguous. The CDR3 spans 13 residues. The V gene's germline CDR1 is MNHEY and CDR2 SVGAGI. The V end was cut by 7 bases, the J end by 1 base, with 10 bases between. CDR3 protein: CASIYGPQETQYF. The CDR3, as DNA: TGTGCCAGCATTTATGGGCCCCAAGAGACCCAGTACTTC.

Many counts were recorded for this clonotype. The rearrangement uses TRBV6-1 and TRBJ2-3; the D gene is possibly TRBD2 (7 bases). V was trimmed by 8 bases and J by 5 bases, leaving 26 bases between them. Germline V gene data show CDR1 as MNHNS and CDR2 as SASEGT. The CDR3 length is 17 residues. CDR3 sequence: CASSWRGEGLGEDTQYF. The CDR3 coding sequence is TGTGCCAGCTCTTGGAGGGGGGAGGGCCTGGGAGAAGATACGCAGTATTTT.

This chain links TRBV10-3 with TRBJ2-5; D is possibly TRBD2 (5 bases). V was cut by 5 bases and J by 4 bases, with 11 bases left in between. The CDR3 has 13 residues. The germline V gene encodes CDR1 ENHRY and CDR2 SYGVKD. CDR3 sequence reads: CAISPGLGETQYF. The CDR3 region has the DNA TGTGCCATCAGTCCGGGGTTGGGAGAGACCCAGTACTTC.

The table lists this clonotype with a few counts. The chain couples TRBV6-5 to TRBJ1-2, with 7 nucleotides matching TRBD1. Germline values: CDR1 MNHEY, CDR2 SVGAGI. After removal of 5 bases from V and 5 bases from J, the junction contained 8 bases not matched to a gene. The CDR3 covers 14 residues. The CDR3 loop reads CASSQGDSSYGYTF. The CDR3 nucleotides are TGTGCCAGCAGTCAAGGGGACAGCTCATATGGCTACACCTTC.

This clonotype has just one count. CDR3 protein: CASSFGASSNEQYF. CDR3 bases: TGTGCCAGCAGCTTTGGAGCTAGCTCCAATGAGCAGTACTTC. This chain joins TRBV7-2 and TRBJ2-7; tentative D call: TRBD2 (5 bases). V was trimmed by 3 bases and J by 7 bases, leaving 16 bases between them. The CDR3 contains 14 residues. Germline values: CDR1 SGHTA, CDR2 FQGNSA.

The V gene is TRBV7-2, the J gene TRBJ1-6; D unresolved. There are 12 residues in the CDR3. Trimming left V 3 bases short and J 11 bases short, with 8 bases between. Germline V CDR1 and CDR2: SGHTA, FQGNSA. CDR3 residues: CASSLSTAPLHF. CDR3 DNA: TGTGCCAGCAGCTTGAGCACCGCACCCCTCCACTTT.

The chain couples TRBV6-5 to TRBJ1-1; D gene uncertain. Per the germline V gene, CDR1 is MNHEY and CDR2 is SVGAGI. The CDR3 consists of 15 residues. The germline V and J ends were trimmed by 4 bases and 6 bases, with 18 bases remaining between them. CDR3 sequence: CASSSLGRIAPEAFF. The CDR3 DNA sequence: TGTGCCAGCAGTTCCCTCGGACGGATAGCCCCTGAAGCTTTCTTT.

The chain links TRBV6-5 to TRBJ2-1; the match to TRBD1 covers 9 bases. The J segment lost 6 bases and the V segment lost 11 bases, leaving 8 bases of the junction unmatched. This CDR3 is 13 amino acids long. Germline V CDR1 and CDR2: MNHEY, SVGAGI. For the CDR3, the DNA is TGTGCCTGTCTCGGGACAGGGTGCAATGAGCAGTTCTTC. This gives the protein CACLGTGCNEQFF.

The CDR3 is CASSFLTSGGLSSYEQYF. The CDR3 DNA reads TGCGCCAGCAGCTTTCTCACTAGCGGGGGCCTCAGCTCCTACGAGCAGTACTTC. The V and J genes are TRBV5-1 and TRBJ2-7; 11 bases agree with TRBD2. This CDR3 spans 18 amino acids. From germline, CDR1 is SGHRS and CDR2 YFSETQ. V was pared by 2 bases and J by 0 bases, with 10 bases of the junction left unmatched.

The chain's CDR3 is CSVESVYEQYF. For the CDR3, the DNA is TGCAGCGTTGAGAGCGTCTACGAGCAGTACTTC. This chain uses TRBV29-1 with TRBJ2-7, with D uncertain. The germline V gene has CDR1 SQVTM and CDR2 ANQGSEA. The CDR3 is made up of 11 amino acids. The ends were cut back, 3 bases at V and 3 bases at J, with 6 bases in the middle.

The chain links TRBV12-3 or TRBV12-4 to TRBJ1-4; D might be TRBD1 (5 bases). Trimming removed 5 bases at V and 8 bases at J, with 18 bases between. The CDR3 length is 15 residues. The CDR3 loop is CASSDRDGRPEKLFF. Here the CDR3 DNA reads TGTGCCAGCAGTGATAGGGACGGGCGTCCCGAAAAACTGTTTTTT.

This clonotype was seen at least ten times. The V and J genes are TRBV6-5 and TRBJ2-7; TRBD2 aligns across 7 bases. V lost 0 bases and J lost 3; bases outside the gene matches: 11. This CDR3 region has 17 residues. Germline CDR1 and CDR2: MNHEY and SVGAGI. CDR3 coding DNA: TGTGCCAGCAGTTACTCGATTGCCGGGAGGTCGGGCTACGAGCAGTACTTC. Its translation: CASSYSIAGRSGYEQYF.

The rearrangement uses TRBV5-8 and TRBJ2-1; TRBD2 matches 9 bases. J lost 9 bases, V lost 4 bases, and 17 bases had no gene match. Germline V lookup: CDR1 SGHTS, CDR2 YDEGEE. CDR3 length equals 17 residues. The CDR3 region has the DNA TGTGCCAGCAGCCTAGAGCGGGGGGCCTCGCCCCTTAGTGAGCAGTTCTTC. Its protein is CASSLERGASPLSEQFF. The full variable domain, its missing parts supplied by reference TRBV5-8 and TRBJ2-1, is EAGVTQSPTHLIKTRGQQATLRCSPISGHTSVYWYQQALGLGLQFLLWYDEGEERNRGNFPPRFSGRQFPNYSSELNVNALELEDSALYLCASSLERGASPLSEQFFGPGTRLTVL.

The chain is built from TRBV29-1 and TRBJ2-2, with 9 bases identical to TRBD2. The CDR3 length is 15 residues. CDR1 and CDR2 (germline): SQVTM, ANQGSEA. V lost 6 bases, J lost 7 bases, and 12 bases stayed unmatched. The CDR3 DNA is TGCAGCGTCCTAGCGGGACCTAGGCGTGGCGGGGAGCTGTTTTTT. This codes for CSVLAGPRRGGELFF.

This chain joins TRBV12-3 or TRBV12-4 and TRBJ2-3; perhaps TRBD2 as D (5 bases). The V gene lost 2 bases and the J gene lost 4 bases, with 13 bases spanning the gap. There are 15 residues in the CDR3. The CDR3 loop reads CASSLLGLQADTQYF. Written as DNA, the CDR3 is TGTGCCAGCAGTTTACTAGGACTTCAAGCAGATACGCAGTATTTT.

In DNA, the CDR3 is TGTGCCAGCAGCCCCGTGGCGGACGCAATTTTTAATGAAAAACTGTTTTTT. It encodes CASSPVADAIFNEKLFF. The chain employs TRBV7-9 and TRBJ1-4; no clear D gene. The V end lost 5 bases, the J end lost 4 bases, and 20 bases lay between the germline ends. The CDR3 length is 17 residues. CDR1 and CDR2 from the germline V gene are SEHNR and FQNEAQ (reference sequence).

Concerning this clonotype itself: One junction end does not reproduce the germline sequence, and a read error may be involved. The chain is built from TRBV7-9 and TRBJ2-7; 9 nucleotides line up with TRBD1. CDR3 length: 15 residues. The germline gives CDR1 SEHNR, CDR2 FQNEAQ (reference sequence). The CDR3 loop reads CASSKQGAEFYERYF. CDR3 DNA: TGTGCCAGCAGCAAACAGGGGGCTGAATTCTACGAGCGGTACTTC.

This chain links TRBV20-1 with TRBJ2-1; D is undetermined. The germline V gene has CDR1 DFQATT and CDR2 SNEGSKA (reference sequence). The V end was cut by 5 bases, the J end by 0 bases, with 11 bases between. The CDR3 has 14 residues. DNA of the CDR3: TGCAGTGCTCACGCGATTGGCTCCTACAATGAGCAGTTCTTC. The encoded protein is CSAHAIGSYNEQFF.

The rearrangement joins TRBV6-2 or TRBV6-3 to TRBJ2-7, with TRBD2 matching over 10 bases. The CDR3 covers 14 residues. Germline V gene data show CDR1 as MNHEY and CDR2 as SVGEGT. The V and J ends lost 2 bases and 7 bases, in that order; junction bases with no gene match: 5. In nucleotides, the CDR3 is TGTGCCAGCAGTTACCCCCTAGCGGGAGAAGAGCAGTACTTC. This sequence encodes CASSYPLAGEEQYF.